A selection of T cell receptor beta chains follows, all from one sample in a study of CD8 T cells in Susac syndrome. One entry per CDR3 protein, called by TCRdb with MiXCR from the immunoSEQ multiplex PCR reads. The sample lists roughly 120,000 distinct CDR3 sequences, around 95% occurring once. Material for sequencing was CD4+ T cells from PBMCs. These receptors were collected from a human donor in good health. Both conserved end residues are part of each CDR3. The D gene is left open where the match is weak. Size tells how often a clone was seen (once, few, many) or the class of an expanded clone, and some rows leave it out.

TRBV20-1	TRBJ1-1	-	-	CSAGGGQGRTEAFF	TGCAGTGCTGGGGGGGGGCAGGGGCGCACTGAAGCTTTCTTT
TRBV5-1	TRBJ2-7	-	TRBD1	CASSLGGQGSTNEQYF	TGCGCCAGCAGCTTGGGGGGACAGGGGAGCACCAACGAGCAGTACTTC
TRBV3-1	TRBJ1-1	-	TRBD1	CASSQAGTDTEAFF	TGTGCCAGCAGCCAAGCCGGGACAGACACTGAAGCTTTCTTT
TRBV20-1	TRBJ2-4	-	-	CSATGHKLAKNIQYF	TGCAGTGCTACCGGACATAAACTAGCCAAAAACATTCAGTACTTC
TRBV14	TRBJ1-5	-	-	CARGAGQPQHF	TGTGCCAGGGGGGCGGGTCAGCCCCAGCATTTT
TRBV3-1	TRBJ1-3	once	-	CASSLRLRGNTIYF	TGTGCCAGCAGCCTTAGGCTCAGGGGAAACACCATATATTTT
TRBV29-1	TRBJ2-5	-	TRBD2	CSVELLANQETQYF	TGCAGCGTTGAACTACTAGCGAATCAAGAGACCCAGTACTTC
TRBV30	TRBJ1-5	-	-	CAWSLGRDRPQHF	TGTGCCTGGAGCCTAGGACGGGATCGGCCCCAGCATTTT
TRBV3-1	TRBJ2-2	once	-	CASSLQVLNTGELFF	TGTGCCAGCAGCCTACAGGTATTGAACACCGGGGAGCTGTTTTTT
TRBV18	TRBJ2-1	-	-	CASSPPAAVQYNEQFF	TGTGCCAGCTCACCACCGGCAGCGGTCCAGTACAATGAGCAGTTCTTC
TRBV2	TRBJ1-1	-	-	CASSVAGNTEAFF	TGTGCCAGCAGTGTGGCCGGGAACACTGAAGCTTTCTTT
TRBV19	TRBJ1-1	-	TRBD1	CASSSTGYDTEAFF	TGTGCCAGTAGCTCGACAGGGTATGACACTGAAGCTTTCTTT
TRBV5-4	TRBJ2-7	-	TRBD1	CASSPGTGPLYEQYF	TGTGCCAGCAGTCCCGGGACAGGGCCTCTTTACGAGCAGTACTTC
TRBV5-8	TRBJ2-1	-	-	CASGFYLTLNEQFF	TGTGCCAGCGGGTTCTACCTTACCCTCAATGAGCAGTTCTTC
TRBV6-5	TRBJ2-2	-	-	CASRRTALNTGELFF	TGTGCCAGCAGACGGACAGCCTTGAACACCGGGGAGCTGTTTTTT
TRBV5-4	TRBJ2-7	-	-	CASSLAGGVLTYEQYF	TGTGCCAGCAGCTTGGCCGGCGGGGTCCTCACCTACGAGCAGTACTTC
TRBV3-1	TRBJ1-2	-	TRBD1	CASSRYEDRGYGYTF	TGTGCCAGCAGCCGGTATGAGGACAGGGGTTATGGCTACACCTTC
TRBV7-8	TRBJ1-2	-	TRBD1	CASSLVETGGNYGYTF	TGTGCCAGCAGCTTAGTAGAGACAGGGGGAAACTATGGCTACACCTTC
TRBV12-3/TRBV12-4	TRBJ1-1	few	-	CASSYRGMNTEAFF	TGTGCCAGCAGTTATAGAGGGATGAACACTGAAGCTTTCTTT
TRBV7-2	TRBJ2-7	-	TRBD2	CASSFSGSSYEQYF	TGTGCCAGCAGCTTTAGCGGGTCTTCCTACGAGCAGTACTTC
TRBV7-9	TRBJ1-1	-	TRBD1	CASSYLTGAPEAFF	TGTGCCAGCAGCTACCTAACAGGGGCCCCTGAAGCTTTCTTT
TRBV27	TRBJ2-5	-	-	CASSLSLGTLQETQYF	TGTGCCAGCAGTTTAAGTCTCGGTACCTTACAAGAGACCCAGTACTTC
TRBV29-1	TRBJ1-1	once	-	CSVRSGGTGTEAFF	TGCAGCGTTCGAAGCGGGGGAACGGGCACTGAAGCTTTCTTT
TRBV25-1	TRBJ2-7	-	-	CASSEYGRGREQYF	TGTGCCAGCAGTGAATATGGCAGGGGTCGGGAGCAGTACTTC
TRBV18	TRBJ1-1	few	-	CASSPQRNTEAFF	TGTGCCAGCTCACCACAGAGGAACACTGAAGCTTTCTTT
TRBV18	TRBJ2-2	-	-	CASPRSLESPNTGELFF	TGTGCCAGCCCCCGGTCCCTAGAATCACCGAACACCGGGGAGCTGTTTTTT
TRBV6-1	TRBJ2-5	-	-	CASTRTETQYF	TGTGCCAGCACTCGTACGGAGACCCAGTACTTC
TRBV7-9	TRBJ2-1	-	-	CASSDRPPGARDEQFF	TGTGCCAGCAGTGACAGGCCCCCGGGAGCAAGAGATGAGCAGTTCTTC
TRBV20-1	TRBJ2-4	-	-	CSASPSSGATAKNIQYF	TGCAGTGCTAGCCCCTCTTCAGGGGCGACAGCCAAAAACATTCAGTACTTC
TRBV19	TRBJ1-1	-	-	CASSSGLNTEAFF	TGTGCCAGTAGTAGCGGACTAAACACTGAAGCTTTCTTT
TRBV6-2/TRBV6-3	TRBJ1-2	-	-	CASTAIRGDGYTF	TGTGCCAGCACCGCCATTCGAGGCGATGGCTACACCTTC
TRBV3-1	TRBJ2-4	-	TRBD2	CASSPQGTSGPENIQYF	TGTGCCAGCAGCCCTCAGGGGACTAGCGGGCCGGAGAACATTCAGTACTTC
TRBV4-2	TRBJ2-7	-	-	CASSREYEQYF	TGTGCCAGCAGCCGGGAGTACGAGCAGTACTTC
TRBV7-2	TRBJ2-3	-	-	CASSLKQGAYDTQYF	TGTGCCAGCAGCTTAAAGCAGGGCGCCTACGATACGCAGTATTTT
TRBV12-3/TRBV12-4	TRBJ1-5	-	-	CASSAFRLENSNQPQHF	TGTGCCAGCAGTGCGTTCCGCCTCGAGAATAGCAATCAGCCCCAGCATTTT
TRBV5-1	TRBJ2-6	-	-	CASSPDGNSGANVLTF	TGCGCCAGCAGCCCGGACGGAAACTCTGGGGCCAACGTCCTGACTTTC
TRBV5-4	TRBJ2-1	-	-	CASSFQGTDNEQFF	TGTGCCAGCAGCTTCCAGGGGACGGACAATGAGCAGTTCTTC
TRBV2	TRBJ2-2	-	-	CASSETTIGPNTGELFF	TGTGCCAGCAGTGAAACCACCATAGGCCCGAACACCGGGGAGCTGTTTTTT
TRBV20-1	TRBJ1-1	once	-	CSAPPGHTEAFF	TGCAGTGCTCCGCCGGGACACACTGAAGCTTTCTTT
TRBV6-2/TRBV6-3	TRBJ2-7	-	TRBD2	CASSPDGTTHEQYF	TGTGCCAGCAGTCCGGACGGGACTACTCACGAGCAGTACTTC
TRBV4-1	TRBJ1-1	-	-	CASSRGPVQAFF	TGCGCCAGCAGCCGGGGCCCCGTACAAGCTTTCTTT
TRBV10-3	TRBJ1-1	-	-	CAISEYGGETEAFF	TGTGCCATCAGTGAGTATGGGGGGGAAACTGAAGCTTTCTTT
TRBV25-1	TRBJ2-7	-	TRBD2	CASSEGLAGSYEQYF	TGTGCCAGCAGTGAAGGGCTAGCGGGCTCCTACGAGCAGTACTTC
TRBV6-5	TRBJ2-7	-	-	CASSYGDGYEQYF	TGTGCCAGCAGTTACGGCGACGGGTACGAGCAGTACTTC
TRBV4-3	TRBJ2-1	-	-	CASSQDLKPPRFF	TGCGCCAGCAGCCAAGACCTCAAACCCCCGCGGTTCTTC
TRBV29-1	TRBJ2-1	-	-	CSVGTRGNEQFF	TGCAGCGTGGGGACTCGAGGGAATGAGCAGTTCTTC
TRBV2	TRBJ1-2	-	-	CASSVKGGQGGYTF	TGTGCCAGCAGTGTTAAGGGGGGCCAGGGGGGCTACACCTTC
TRBV29-1	TRBJ1-1	-	-	CSVGRGNTEAFF	TGCAGCGTAGGACGGGGGAACACTGAAGCTTTCTTT
TRBV20-1	TRBJ1-2	-	-	CSARSRTGYDGYTF	TGCAGTGCTAGGAGCCGGACTGGGTACGATGGCTACACCTTC
TRBV30	TRBJ2-2	-	-	CAQAGSSAGELFF	TGTGCCCAGGCGGGATCCAGTGCCGGGGAGCTGTTTTTT
TRBV5-1	TRBJ2-5	-	-	CASSFERMQETQYF	TGCGCCAGCAGCTTCGAGAGGATGCAGGAGACCCAGTACTTC
TRBV5-1	TRBJ2-7	-	-	CASSLVRDGSYEQYF	TGCGCCAGCAGCTTGGTCCGGGACGGATCCTACGAGCAGTACTTC
TRBV5-1	TRBJ2-7	-	-	CASSLRGASYEQYF	TGCGCCAGCAGCTTGCGGGGGGCCTCCTACGAGCAGTACTTC